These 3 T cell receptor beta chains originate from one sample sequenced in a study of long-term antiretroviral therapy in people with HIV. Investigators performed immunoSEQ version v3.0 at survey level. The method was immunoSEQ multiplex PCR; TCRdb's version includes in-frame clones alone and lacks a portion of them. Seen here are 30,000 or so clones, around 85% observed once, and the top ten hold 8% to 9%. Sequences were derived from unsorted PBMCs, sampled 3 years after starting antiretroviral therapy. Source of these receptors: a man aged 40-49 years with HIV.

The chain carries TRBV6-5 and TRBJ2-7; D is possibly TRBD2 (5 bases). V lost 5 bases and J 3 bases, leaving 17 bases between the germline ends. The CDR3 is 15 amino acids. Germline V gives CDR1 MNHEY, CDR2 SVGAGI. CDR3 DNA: TGTGCCAGCAGTCTTGGTTACGCGGCGGGCTACGAGCAGTACTTC. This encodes CASSLGYAAGYEQYF.

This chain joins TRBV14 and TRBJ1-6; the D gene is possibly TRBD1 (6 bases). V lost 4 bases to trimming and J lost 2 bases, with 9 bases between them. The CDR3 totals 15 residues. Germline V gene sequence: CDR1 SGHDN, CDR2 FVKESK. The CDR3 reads CASSPGQTYNSPLHF. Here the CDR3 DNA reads TGTGCCAGCAGCCCCGGACAGACCTATAATTCACCCCTCCACTTT.

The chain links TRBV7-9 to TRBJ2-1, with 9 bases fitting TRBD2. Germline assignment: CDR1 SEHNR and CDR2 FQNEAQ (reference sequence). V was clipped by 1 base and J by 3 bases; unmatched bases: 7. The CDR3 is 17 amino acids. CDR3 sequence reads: CASSLVVASGIYNEQFF. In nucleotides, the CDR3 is TGTGCCAGCAGCTTAGTTGTGGCTAGCGGGATCTACAATGAGCAGTTCTTC.